Each of the 27 T cell receptor beta chains below was sequenced from the same sample in a study of blood T cell repertoires in COVID-19. Only in-frame clones appear in the TCRdb table, and some are missing; sequencing was by immunoSEQ multiplex PCR. The sample lists just under 350,000 clones; about 88% were seen once. Sequencing was performed on peripheral blood. Receptor source: a woman aged 70-85 years with COVID-19, enrolled during active disease.

There are a few counts of this clone. The gene calls are TRBV30 and TRBJ2-5, with D perhaps matching TRBD1 (5 bases). The germline CDR1 and CDR2 sequences are GTSNPN and SVGIG (reference sequence). CDR3 length: 13 residues. V lost 0 bases and J lost 4, with 9 bases in between. In nucleotides, the CDR3 is TGTGCCTGGAGTGTCCCAGGGATAGAGACCCAGTACTTC. Its translation is CAWSVPGIETQYF.

Worth noting for this clone: The same CDR3 is also encoded by other DNA sequences in this sample. This rearrangement joins TRBV7-9 to TRBJ1-2; perhaps TRBD1 as D (5 bases). Trimming left V 5 bases short and J 1 base short, with 11 bases between. The CDR3 is 14 residues long. Germline lookup yields CDR1 SEHNR and CDR2 FQNEAQ (reference sequence). CDR3 nucleotides: TGTGCCAGCAGCCCCCCGGGGGTTAACTATGGCTACACCTTC. It is translated as CASSPPGVNYGYTF.

This chain connects TRBV2 to TRBJ1-4, with TRBD1 identical over 9 bases. V lost 6 bases to trimming and J lost 7 bases; unmatched junction nucleotides: 6. The CDR3 sequence is 14 residues long. The germline V gene has CDR1 SNHLY and CDR2 FYNNEI. CDR3 sequence (DNA): TGTGCCAGCAGGAAGACAGGGGGTCGTGAAAAACTGTTTTTT. Encoded protein: CASRKTGGREKLFF.

The chain has TRBV7-9 and TRBJ1-1; the match to TRBD1 covers 8 bases. Looked up from germline, CDR1 is SEHNR and CDR2 is FQNEAQ (reference sequence). V shed 5 bases and J 1 base; nucleotides not matched to a gene: 6. This CDR3 has 15 amino acids. The CDR3 DNA is TGTGCCAGCAGCCTCGTCGGGACAGGGAACACTGAAGCTTTCTTT. Residues: CASSLVGTGNTEAFF.

The J gene is TRBJ2-1, the V gene TRBV2; 11 bases are shared with TRBD1. J lost 7 bases, V lost 5 bases, and 7 bases had no gene match. Germline V gene data show CDR1 as SNHLY and CDR2 as FYNNEI. The CDR3 has 15 amino acids. CDR3 in amino acids: CASSPPGQGGNEQFF. DNA for the CDR3: TGTGCCAGCAGTCCTCCGGGACAGGGGGGAAATGAGCAGTTCTTC. Full variable domain (remainder filled in from reference TRBV2 and TRBJ2-1): EPEVTQTPSHQVTQMGQEVILRCVPISNHLYFYWYRQILGQKVEFLVSFYNNEISEKSEIFDDQFSVERPDGSNFTLKIRSTKLEDSAMYFCASSPPGQGGNEQFFGPGTRLTVL.

J is TRBJ2-7 and V is TRBV5-1; a weak D match, TRBD1 (5 bases). Germline V gene lookup returns CDR1 SGHRS and CDR2 YFSETQ. The CDR3 totals 15 residues. Trimming took 0 bases from V and 1 from J, leaving 11 bases between them. The CDR3 loop reads CASSLGGAASYEQYF. The CDR3 DNA is TGCGCCAGCAGCTTGGGGGGCGCGGCTTCCTACGAGCAGTACTTC.

The rearrangement uses TRBV7-9 and TRBJ2-2, with D hard to call. The germline gives CDR1 SEHNR, CDR2 FQNEAQ (reference sequence). Trimming shortened V by 2 bases and J by 1 base, and 8 bases separated the two germline ends. CDR3 length: 15 residues. The CDR3 loop reads CASSLRQVNTGELFF. In DNA form, the CDR3 reads TGTGCCAGCAGCTTAAGGCAGGTGAACACCGGGGAGCTGTTTTTT.

V and J are TRBV5-5 and TRBJ1-3, with a possible D match to TRBD1 (6 bases). Trimming took off 4 bases at V and 0 bases at J, with 8 bases between the two ends. The CDR3 is made up of 14 amino acids. The germline V gene encodes CDR1 SGHKS and CDR2 YYEKEE (reference sequence). The CDR3, as DNA: TGTGCCAGCAGCGGGGACATCTCTGGAAACACCATATATTTT. Amino acid sequence: CASSGDISGNTIYF.

This clone was picked up one time. The chain is built from TRBV5-8 and TRBJ2-1, with a weak D call TRBD2 (6 bases). Germline CDR1 is SGHTS and CDR2 is YDEGEE. The CDR3 totals 18 residues. Trimming stripped 4 bases from V and 0 bases from J, with 20 bases between. The CDR3 nucleotides are TGTGCCAGCAGCCCGGACCTGGAGGGGTGGGGCTCCTACAATGAGCAGTTCTTC. The encoded protein is CASSPDLEGWGSYNEQFF. Supplemented by reference TRBV5-8 and TRBJ2-1, the full variable domain reads EAGVTQSPTHLIKTRGQQATLRCSPISGHTSVYWYQQALGLGLQFLLWYDEGEERNRGNFPPRFSGRQFPNYSSELNVNALELEDSALYLCASSPDLEGWGSYNEQFFGPGTRLTVL.

The chain joins TRBV2 to TRBJ1-6, with D possibly matching TRBD1 (6 bases). V dropped 5 bases and J dropped 9 bases, with 14 bases sitting between them. Germline CDR1 reads SNHLY; CDR2 reads FYNNEI. This CDR3 spans 14 amino acids. CDR3 nucleotides: TGTGCCAGCAGTCGGTTGACAGGTGGTTCACCCCTCCACTTT. Translation gives CASSRLTGGSPLHF.

The genes are TRBV27 and TRBJ2-3; TRBD2 is a possible D gene (7 bases). This CDR3 is 13 amino acids long. Germline assignment: CDR1 MNHEY and CDR2 SMNVEV (reference sequence). Trimming shortened V by 3 bases and J by 8 bases, and 12 bases separated the two germline ends. This chain's CDR3 is CASSLGGGSTQYF. For the CDR3, the DNA is TGTGCCAGCAGTTTGGGGGGGGGCAGTACGCAGTATTTT.

This sequence joins TRBV2 and TRBJ2-3, with no clear D. The V end lost 5 bases, the J end lost 1 base, and 7 bases lay between the germline ends. The CDR3 spans 13 residues. CDR1 and CDR2 (germline): SNHLY, FYNNEI. CDR3 sequence reads: CASSFVGTDTQYF. The CDR3 DNA is TGTGCCAGCAGTTTCGTTGGCACAGATACGCAGTATTTT.

This chain links TRBV18 with TRBJ1-4; TRBD1 matches 7 bases. V shed 6 bases, J shed 2 bases, and the junction held 3 bases outside the gene matches. Germline V gene lookup returns CDR1 KGHSH and CDR2 LQKENI. The CDR3 runs 14 residues. The CDR3 DNA sequence: TGTGCCAGCTCGGAACAGGGGACTAATGAAAAACTGTTTTTT. As protein: CASSEQGTNEKLFF.

The chain combines TRBV7-2 with TRBJ1-4, with 9 bases lining up with TRBD1. The CDR3 has 16 amino acids. V lost 5 bases to trimming and J lost 7 bases; unmatched junction nucleotides: 11. Germline V gene lookup returns CDR1 SGHTA and CDR2 FQGNSA. Here the CDR3 reads CASSPKVGTGTEKLFF. The CDR3 DNA sequence: TGTGCCAGCAGCCCGAAGGTCGGGACAGGGACTGAAAAACTGTTTTTT.

The V gene is TRBV5-4, the J gene TRBJ2-7, with a tentative D call TRBD1 (5 bases). The V gene lost 5 bases and the J gene lost 4 bases, with 13 bases spanning the gap. The CDR3 loop spans 13 amino acids. Germline V gives CDR1 SGHNT, CDR2 YYREEE (reference sequence). Written as DNA, the CDR3 is TGTGCCAGCAGTTCGGAGACAGCATACGAGCAGTACTTC. As protein: CASSSETAYEQYF.

V usage is TRBV14 and J usage is TRBJ1-1; D unresolved. The V end lost 0 bases, the J end lost 8 bases, and 10 bases lay between the germline ends. Looked up from germline, CDR1 is SGHDN and CDR2 is FVKESK. The CDR3 spans 13 residues. This CDR3 reads CASSQDWSEEAFF. CDR3 DNA sequence: TGTGCCAGCAGCCAAGATTGGTCTGAGGAAGCTTTCTTT.

The V and J genes are TRBV30 and TRBJ1-4; 11 nucleotides line up with TRBD1. The V and J ends lost 3 bases and 8 bases, in that order; junction bases with no gene match: 5. CDR1 GTSNPN and CDR2 SVGIG come from the germline V gene (reference sequence). This CDR3 has 14 residues. CDR3 sequence (DNA): TGTGCCTGGAGGGACAGGGGGCGTGGGGAAAAACTGTTTTTT. Translated: CAWRDRGRGEKLFF.

This chain joins TRBV5-1 and TRBJ1-2; 9 positions match TRBD1. After removal of 5 bases from V and 8 bases from J, the junction contained 13 bases not matched to a gene. CDR1 and CDR2 from the germline V gene are SGHRS and YFSETQ. CDR3 size: 15 residues. CDR3 region: CASSTPGQGVVGYTF. CDR3 nucleotide sequence: TGCGCCAGCAGTACACCGGGACAGGGAGTAGTGGGCTACACCTTC.

There are many counts of this clone. This sequence joins TRBV7-8 and TRBJ1-5; 8 nucleotides match TRBD1. J lost 6 bases, V lost 3 bases, and 4 bases had no gene match. Germline CDR1 SGHVS, CDR2 FQNEAQ. This CDR3 has 14 amino acids. CDR3 protein: CASSFDRGGQPQHF. DNA for the CDR3: TGTGCCAGCAGCTTCGACAGGGGCGGTCAGCCCCAGCATTTT.

The chain employs TRBV24-1 and TRBJ2-1; D might be TRBD1 (6 bases). Deletions cut 3 bases from V and 5 bases from J, with 13 bases between. Germline V gene lookup returns CDR1 KGHDR and CDR2 SFDVKD. The CDR3 is 15 amino acids. CDR3 sequence reads: CATSDPSTGNNEQFF. The DNA of the CDR3 is TGTGCCACCAGTGATCCCTCGACAGGCAACAATGAGCAGTTCTTC.

J is TRBJ2-7 and V is TRBV5-4, with TRBD2 matching over 7 bases. The CDR3 has 17 residues. Unmatched junction bases numbered 15, after V lost 4 bases and J lost 2 bases. Germline assignment: CDR1 SGHNT and CDR2 YYREEE (reference sequence). CDR3 nucleotides: TGTGCCAGCAGCGGGGGGGAGAGGGCTAGAGAAACCTACGAGCAGTACTTC. Translating gives CASSGGERARETYEQYF. Complete variable domain (other parts from reference TRBV5-4 and TRBJ2-7): ETGVTQSPTHLIKTRGQQVTLRCSSQSGHNTVSWYQQALGQGPQFIFQYYREEENGRGNFPPRFSGLQFPNYSSELNVNALELDDSALYLCASSGGERARETYEQYFGPGTRLTVT.

This sequence joins TRBV24-1 and TRBJ2-3; tentative D call: TRBD2 (6 bases). Germline values: CDR1 KGHDR, CDR2 SFDVKD. Trimming took 1 base from V and 0 from J, leaving 10 bases between them. The CDR3 length is 16 residues. Here the CDR3 DNA reads TGTGCCACCAGTGATTTCTCGGGGGTCAGCACAGATACGCAGTATTTT. Translated, it gives CATSDFSGVSTDTQYF.

The V call is TRBV7-2, the J call TRBJ1-6; 7 positions match TRBD1. The length of the CDR3 is 16 residues. J gave up 6 bases and V 2 bases, and 7 bases lay outside the gene matches. Germline lookup yields CDR1 SGHTA and CDR2 FQGNSA. The CDR3: CASSLNTGTVNSPLHF. The CDR3 DNA reads as TGTGCCAGCAGCTTAAATACCGGGACAGTTAATTCACCCCTCCACTTT.

This clone was detected once. V gene TRBV5-6 combines with J gene TRBJ1-6; 7 bases match TRBD1. CDR1 SGHDT and CDR2 YYEEEE come from the germline V gene. The CDR3 is 15 residues long. V lost 0 bases to trimming and J lost 10 bases; unmatched junction nucleotides: 7. CDR3 protein: CASSLGPTGESPLHF. Written as DNA, the CDR3 is TGTGCCAGCAGCTTGGGTCCTACAGGGGAGTCACCCCTCCACTTT. Supplemented by reference TRBV5-6 and TRBJ1-6, the full variable domain reads DAGVTQSPTHLIKTRGQQVTLRCSPKSGHDTVSWYQQALGQGPQFIFQYYEEEERQRGNFPDRFSGHQFPNYSSELNVNALLLGDSALYLCASSLGPTGESPLHFGNGTRLTVT.

V usage is TRBV28 and J usage is TRBJ1-5; D remains ambiguous. This CDR3 spans 13 amino acids. Germline V gene lookup returns CDR1 MDHEN and CDR2 SYDVKM. Trimming took off 4 bases at V and 8 bases at J, with 12 bases between the two ends. CDR3 DNA: TGTGCCAGCAGTTCGGGTCTACTTAAGCCCCAGCATTTT. This translates into CASSSGLLKPQHF.

V is TRBV4-2 and J is TRBJ1-4; 7 bases map to TRBD1. The junction had 2 bases not matched to a gene; V was cut back by 4 bases and J by 3 bases. This CDR3 contains 14 residues. CDR1 is LGHNA, CDR2 YNFKEQ, per germline. This CDR3 is CASSPGQPNEKLFF. CDR3 nucleotides: TGTGCCAGCAGCCCGGGACAGCCTAATGAAAAACTGTTTTTT.

This chain joins TRBV6-1 and TRBJ2-1; possibly TRBD2 for D (6 bases). Germline V lookup: CDR1 MNHNS, CDR2 SASEGT. The CDR3 is made up of 15 amino acids. V was trimmed by 0 bases and J by 3 bases, leaving 9 bases between them. The CDR3 region is CASSEAGGFYNEQFF. The CDR3 region has the DNA TGTGCCAGCAGTGAAGCGGGAGGATTCTACAATGAGCAGTTCTTC.